This section outlines one T cell receptor beta chain sequence together with its context. Its antigen is still unknown. Germline CDR1 is LNHNV and CDR2 is YYDKDF (reference sequence). Trimming cost V 4 bases and J 2 bases, with 6 bases left between them. The CDR3 has 14 amino acids. In TCRdb, the reads were re-called with MiXCR into one record per CDR3 protein. The sample consists of under 200,000 distinct CDR3 sequences, about 20% of them appearing once. The data are from a study of T cell repertoires in cytomegalovirus infection. As for the study in general: Public TCR beta signatures marked donors with CMV infection and the matching HLA. Study-level points and caveats: The study identified carriers of CMV plus the relevant HLA from cumulative public TCR beta family frequency. The ex vivo response was dominated by HLA-C-restricted CMV-specific TCR beta clonotypes.

The chain combines TRBV15 with TRBJ2-6; D is undetermined. This receptor was obtained from a human donor in good health (CMV status not recorded). Some clones in this sample may be carry-over from other donors' samples. The specimen was CD8+ T cells from cultured PBMCs, collected from culture after CMV antigen stimulation. CDR3 in DNA: TGTGCCACCAGCACAGTAGCTGGGGCCAACGTCCTGACTTTC. This gives the protein CATSTVAGANVLTF.